The clone carrying this T cell receptor beta chain was observed a single time. What it recognizes is unknown. Sorted-subset replicate PCRs used about 200 ng DNA, 25,000 to 30,000 T cell genomes. TCRdb keeps only in-frame clones here, not all; method: immunoSEQ multiplex PCR. The table includes 950,000 to 1,300,000 clones, around four fifths detected once. The data were obtained in a study of shared clonotypes between healthy human individuals. Study-level points and caveats: Clonotype sharing among donors likely depends on sequencing depth. Generation probabilities were higher for clonotypes shared across all four sorted-subset donors than for unshared ones.

Sequencing was done on a sample of memory CD4+ T cells sorted from blood. As to subset: CD45RA-negative fraction. The receptor was isolated from a man between 18 and 35 years old in good health.

The CDR3 DNA reads as TGTGCCAGCAGCTTACCAGGGACTGGAAACACCATATATTTT. Its translation: CASSLPGTGNTIYF. The chain couples TRBV5-6 to TRBJ1-3, with D possibly being TRBD1 (5 bases). This CDR3 region has 14 residues. The germline V and J ends were trimmed by 2 bases and 2 bases, with 8 bases remaining between them. CDR1 is SGHDT and CDR2 is YYEEEE in the germline V gene.